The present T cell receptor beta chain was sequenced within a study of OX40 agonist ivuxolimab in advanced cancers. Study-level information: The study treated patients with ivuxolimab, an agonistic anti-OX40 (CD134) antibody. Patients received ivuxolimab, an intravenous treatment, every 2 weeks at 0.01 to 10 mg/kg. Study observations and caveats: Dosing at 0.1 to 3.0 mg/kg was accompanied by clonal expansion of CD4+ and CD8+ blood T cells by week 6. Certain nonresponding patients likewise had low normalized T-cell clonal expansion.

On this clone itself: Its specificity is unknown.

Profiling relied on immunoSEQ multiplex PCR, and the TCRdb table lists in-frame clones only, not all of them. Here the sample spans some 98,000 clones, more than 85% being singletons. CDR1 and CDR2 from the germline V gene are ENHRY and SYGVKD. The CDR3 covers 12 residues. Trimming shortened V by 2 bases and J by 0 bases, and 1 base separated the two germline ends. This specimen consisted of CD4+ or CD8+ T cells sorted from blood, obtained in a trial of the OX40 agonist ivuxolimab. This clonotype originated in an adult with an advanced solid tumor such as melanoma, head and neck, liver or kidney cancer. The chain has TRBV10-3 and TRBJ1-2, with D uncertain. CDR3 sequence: CAISEANYGYTF. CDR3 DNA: TGTGCCATCAGTGAGGCTAACTATGGCTACACCTTC.